Each of the 15 T cell receptor beta chains below was sequenced from the same sample in a study of T cells after yellow fever vaccination (dated by TCRdb to the late 2010s). The sample's treatment or condition label, in plain terms: live attenuated yellow fever vaccine strain. Receptors were amplified or captured by 5' RACE. The instrument given in TCRdb is Illumina HiSeq 2500. The public reads were quality trimmed at Q25 with fastp and then assembled into clones with MiXCR by TCRdb, keeping productive beta chains. When rows share a CDR3 protein, they turn into one entry using the most common DNA and genes. Counted in this sample were hundreds of thousands of distinct CDR3 sequences; approximately 12% of them appeared once. Of the sample, over 12% falls within the top ten clones. This material consisted of PBMCs, taken on the day of the yellow fever booster vaccination. The receptors derive from a man aged 25-40 years who received the YFV17D yellow fever vaccine.

The V call is TRBV5-1, the J call TRBJ2-5; the D gene is possibly TRBD2 (6 bases). Germline values: CDR1 SGHRS, CDR2 YFSETQ. Trimming pared 3 bases from V and 2 bases from J, leaving 29 bases between. This CDR3 comprises 20 residues. CDR3 DNA sequence: TGCGCCAGCAGCTCTCTGGGGGGTAGCGGTACCACTAGAGGGCAAGAGACCCAGTACTTC. Translating it yields CASSSLGGSGTTRGQETQYF.

This clonotype was seen at least ten times. The chain combines TRBV29-1 with TRBJ2-1, with TRBD2 matching 13 bases. Per the germline V gene, CDR1 is SQVTM and CDR2 is ANQGSEA. The length of the CDR3 is 17 residues. J was trimmed by 3 bases and V by 3 bases; bases with no gene match: 8. The CDR3 loop reads CSVEEMGLAGLYNEQFF. CDR3 in DNA: TGCAGCGTTGAGGAAATGGGACTAGCGGGACTCTACAATGAGCAGTTCTTC.

This chain uses TRBV12-5 with TRBJ2-1; D unclear. Trimming removed 2 bases from V and 0 bases from J, with 8 bases in between. Germline V gene data show CDR1 as LGHNT and CDR2 as FRNRAP. The length of the CDR3 is 15 residues. CDR3 sequence reads: CASGLRADSYNEQFF. As DNA, the CDR3 is TGTGCTAGTGGTTTGAGAGCTGACTCCTACAATGAGCAGTTCTTC.

V is TRBV7-2 and J is TRBJ2-7, with 8 bases that match TRBD1. Looked up from germline, CDR1 is SGHTA and CDR2 is FQGNSA. The trim removed 5 bases at V and 0 bases at J, leaving 6 bases unmatched. The CDR3 is 15 residues long. CDR3: CASSVGTGHSYEQYF. For the CDR3, the DNA is TGTGCCAGCAGCGTTGGGACAGGCCACTCCTACGAGCAGTACTTC.

This chain uses TRBV12-3 or TRBV12-4 with TRBJ2-3; 12 bases map to TRBD2. This CDR3 has 16 residues. V lost 6 bases and J lost 2; bases outside the gene matches: 6. For the CDR3, the DNA is TGTGCCAGCAGCAACCGACTAGCGGGAGCCACAGATACGCAGTATTTT. Translating gives CASSNRLAGATDTQYF.

This clonotype showed up just a few times. The V gene is TRBV18, the J gene TRBJ1-1; D is unclear. Germline V gives CDR1 KGHSH, CDR2 LQKENI. Trimming shortened V by 3 bases and J by 6 bases, and 11 bases separated the two germline ends. This CDR3 spans 13 amino acids. CDR3 nucleotide sequence: TGTGCCAGCTCACCCATGCCCGACGCTGAAGCTTTCTTT. Protein product: CASSPMPDAEAFF.

V gene TRBV15 combines with J gene TRBJ2-1; D ambiguous. The V gene's germline CDR1 is LNHNV and CDR2 YYDKDF (reference sequence). V gave up 0 bases and J gave up 2 bases, with 11 bases separating them. The CDR3 length is 16 residues. The CDR3 loop reads CATSRDPQEPYNEQFF. The DNA of the CDR3 is TGTGCCACCAGCAGAGATCCCCAGGAACCCTACAATGAGCAGTTCTTC. Combining the CDR3 with reference TRBV15 and TRBJ2-1 gives the whole variable domain DAMVIQNPRYQVTQFGKPVTLSCSQTLNHNVMYWYQQKSSQAPKLLFHYYDKDFNNEADTPDNFQSRRPNTSFCFLDIRSPGLGDTAMYLCATSRDPQEPYNEQFFGPGTRLTVL.

This clonotype was detected only a few times. J is TRBJ2-3 and V is TRBV30; D might be TRBD2 (7 bases). V lost 4 bases to trimming and J lost 3 bases, with 11 bases between them. The CDR3 consists of 13 residues. The V gene's germline CDR1 is GTSNPN and CDR2 SVGIG (reference sequence). CDR3 amino acids: CAWNREGTDTQYF. CDR3 coding DNA: TGTGCCTGGAACAGGGAGGGGACAGATACGCAGTATTTT.

This chain joins TRBV9 and TRBJ2-3, with D tentatively TRBD2 (6 bases). Germline assignment: CDR1 SGDLS and CDR2 YYNGEE. The length of the CDR3 is 15 residues. The germline V and J ends were trimmed by 2 bases and 6 bases, with 16 bases remaining between them. CDR3 in amino acids: CASSVTGDAMDTQYF. In DNA, the CDR3 is TGTGCCAGCAGCGTTACGGGAGACGCAATGGATACGCAGTATTTT.

The V and J genes are TRBV15 and TRBJ2-7; a weak D match, TRBD1 (5 bases). CDR1 LNHNV and CDR2 YYDKDF come from the germline V gene (reference sequence). V was trimmed by 4 bases and J by 3 bases, leaving 10 bases between them. CDR3 length: 13 amino acids. This CDR3 reads CATSIDRSYEQYF. CDR3 DNA: TGTGCCACCAGCATAGACAGAAGCTACGAGCAGTACTTC.

This clonotype was detected only a few times. The chain carries TRBV7-2 and TRBJ2-5, with D maybe TRBD2 (6 bases). The CDR3 length is 12 residues. V lost 8 bases to trimming and J lost 4 bases, with 11 bases between them. The germline V gene has CDR1 SGHTA and CDR2 FQGNSA. The CDR3 DNA follows: TGTGCCAGCGGAGGGCGGGGAGAGACCCAGTACTTC. It yields the protein CASGGRGETQYF.

This clonotype showed up just a few times. This rearrangement joins TRBV30 to TRBJ2-3; D possibly corresponds to TRBD1 (5 bases). The CDR3 extends over 14 amino acids. Germline V gene data show CDR1 as GTSNPN and CDR2 as SVGIG (reference sequence). Trimming left V 1 base short and J 6 bases short, with 14 bases between. CDR3 sequence reads: CAWSEGQPPDTQYF. The CDR3 DNA is TGTGCCTGGAGTGAAGGACAACCGCCCGATACGCAGTATTTT.

This clonotype turned up a few times. The rearrangement links TRBV12-3 or TRBV12-4 to TRBJ2-1; D gene unclear. CDR3 size: 12 residues. Trimming cost V 5 bases and J 7 bases, with 9 bases left between them. CDR3 sequence (DNA): TGTGCCAGCAGTAGGACGGAAAATGAGCAGTTCTTC. Translating it yields CASSRTENEQFF.

The chain couples TRBV6-2 or TRBV6-3 to TRBJ2-1, with 9 positions matching TRBD1. Germline loops: CDR1 MNHEY, CDR2 SVGEGT. J gave up 9 bases and V 4 bases, and 7 bases lay outside the gene matches. CDR3 length: 14 amino acids. Here the CDR3 DNA reads TGTGCCAGCAGTTTGGACAGGGGTCCCATTGAGCAGTTCTTC. This encodes CASSLDRGPIEQFF.

The J gene is TRBJ1-1, the V gene TRBV29-1; D may be TRBD1 (5 bases). The germline V gene encodes CDR1 SQVTM and CDR2 ANQGSEA. With 1 base removed from V and 5 bases from J, the gap between germline ends came to 8 bases. The CDR3 sequence is 12 residues long. The CDR3 nucleotides read TGCAGCGTTGAAGCCGGGGGGACTGAAGCTTTCTTT. As protein: CSVEAGGTEAFF.